The 17 T cell receptor beta chains reported below all come from one sample, sequenced in a study of T cells expressing NK-cell markers. No DNA is given; TCRdb re-called the 5' RACE reads and lists each CDR3 protein once. This sample contains over 200,000 distinct CDR3 sequences. Material for sequencing was blood T cells: a sorted CD56 or NKG2C T cell subset, CD4+ or CD8+ T cells, or bulk PBMC T cells (not recorded which). These receptors were collected from a man aged 18 to 35 in good health.

The genes are TRBV20-1 and TRBJ2-3; the D call of TRBD1 rests on TCRdb alone, since no DNA is present to check it. Germline CDR1 reads DFQATT; CDR2 reads SNEGSKA (reference sequence). The CDR3 sequence is 17 residues long. This CDR3 reads CSARDPLRQGVADTQYF.

This rearrangement joins TRBV29-1 to TRBJ1-1; TCRdb reports TRBD1, a call that lacks DNA to check it against. Germline loops: CDR1 SQVTM, CDR2 ANQGSEA. This CDR3 has 15 amino acids. CDR3: CSVDRPGTWGTEAFF.

The chain couples TRBV29-1 to TRBJ2-5; the D call of TRBD1 rests on TCRdb alone, since no DNA is present to check it. Germline V CDR1 and CDR2: SQVTM, ANQGSEA. The CDR3 is 12 amino acids. The chain's CDR3 is CNVRGAKETQYF. Filled out from reference TRBV29-1 and TRBJ2-5, the complete variable domain reads SAVISQKPSRDICQRGTSLTIQCQVDSQVTMMFWYRQQPGQSLTLIATANQGSEATYESGFVIDKFPISRPNLTFSTLTVSNMSPEDSSIYLCNVRGAKETQYFGPGTRLLVL.

The chain uses TRBV5-1 and TRBJ2-7; TCRdb proposes TRBD1, but this gene call is untestable without DNA. The CDR3 covers 14 residues. Looked up from germline, CDR1 is SGHRS and CDR2 is YFSETQ. This CDR3 reads CASSLGPERDEQYF.

This rearrangement joins TRBV29-1 to TRBJ1-1; the D gene TCRdb calls, TRBD1, cannot be checked with no DNA. The germline V gene has CDR1 SQVTM and CDR2 ANQGSEA. The CDR3 sequence is 13 residues long. The CDR3 sequence is CSVVQVMNTEAFF.

This rearrangement joins TRBV5-1 to TRBJ2-7; no DNA is available, so the TRBD1 call from TCRdb remains unchecked. The CDR3 has 15 residues. Per germline, CDR1 SGHRS and CDR2 YFSETQ. This chain's CDR3 is CASSLVAPGAYEQYF.

The chain recombines TRBV12-3 or TRBV12-4 with TRBJ2-5; the D call from TCRdb, TRBD1, cannot be confirmed without DNA. The CDR3 loop spans 14 amino acids. The CDR3 reads CASREGAVQETQYF.

The V call is TRBV12-3 or TRBV12-4, the J call TRBJ2-1. This CDR3 is 15 amino acids long. This CDR3 reads CASRERELTYNEQFF.

This chain links TRBV7-3 with TRBJ2-5; no DNA is available, so the TRBD2 call from TCRdb remains unchecked. This CDR3 has 16 amino acids. The V gene's germline CDR1 is SGHTA and CDR2 FQGTGA. CDR3 residues: CASSLTMGLRQETQYF.

V is TRBV29-1 and J is TRBJ2-7; TCRdb outputs TRBD2, but without DNA this stays unchecked. The CDR3 contains 18 residues. CDR1 is SQVTM, CDR2 ANQGSEA, per germline. CDR3 sequence: CSVGSRNEGAGRIYEQYF.

V usage is TRBV5-1 and J usage is TRBJ2-1. Germline V lookup: CDR1 SGHRS, CDR2 YFSETQ. The CDR3 consists of 14 residues. The CDR3 sequence is CASSLTRLGQEQFF.

The gene calls are TRBV11-2 and TRBJ2-3; TCRdb's D call, TRBD1, is unchecked because there is no DNA. CDR3 length: 17 residues. CDR1 and CDR2 (germline): SGHAT, FQNNGV. CDR3 residues: CASSLEGTGGFPDTQYF.

The rearrangement uses TRBV29-1 and TRBJ2-5; TCRdb calls TRBD2, which cannot be checked without DNA. The CDR3 spans 13 residues. Germline-derived CDR1 and CDR2 are SQVTM and ANQGSEA. The CDR3 sequence is CSAARFEGKTQYF.

The chain employs TRBV28 and TRBJ2-3. Germline lookup yields CDR1 MDHEN and CDR2 SYDVKM. The CDR3 totals 12 residues. The CDR3 spells CASRVGWDTQYF.

The chain recombines TRBV7-9 with TRBJ2-5; with no DNA, the TCRdb D assignment of TRBD1 cannot be verified. Germline V CDR1 and CDR2: SEHNR, FQNEAQ (reference sequence). The CDR3 length is 15 residues. The CDR3 protein is CASSSYRGQRETQYF.

V gene TRBV2 combines with J gene TRBJ1-5; absent DNA, TCRdb's TRBD1 call cannot be checked. CDR1 SNHLY and CDR2 FYNNEI come from the germline V gene. The CDR3 has 14 residues. The chain's CDR3 is CASSRDRGNQPQHF.

The rearrangement joins TRBV6-2 or TRBV6-3 to TRBJ2-2; the D call of TRBD1 rests on TCRdb alone, since no DNA is present to check it. Germline-derived CDR1 and CDR2 are MNHEY and SVGEGT. This CDR3 comprises 14 residues. The CDR3 spells CASSDRGGTGELFF.